This T cell receptor (beta chain) was captured in a study of cytomegalovirus exposure and HLA in healthy donors. Those who donated were healthy bone marrow donors. The PCR contained 60 Vbeta and 13 Jbeta primers. Generated by immunoSEQ multiplex PCR, the TCRdb table keeps only in-frame clones and is missing some. The table records approximately 92,000 clones, 81% of them present only once. CDR1 and CDR2 (germline): GTSNPN, SVGIG (reference sequence). Germline trimming cut 0 bases from V and 4 bases from J; bases unmatched to any gene: 8. The CDR3 is made up of 15 amino acids. The specimen was PBMCs. This TCR derives from a girl aged 2-10 years in good health and CMV-seropositive. The chain recombines TRBV30 with TRBJ2-5, with 7 bases that match TRBD2. CDR3 sequence reads: CAWSVLGRSGETQYF. CDR3 DNA: TGTGCCTGGAGTGTACTCGGGAGGAGTGGAGAGACCCAGTACTTC.